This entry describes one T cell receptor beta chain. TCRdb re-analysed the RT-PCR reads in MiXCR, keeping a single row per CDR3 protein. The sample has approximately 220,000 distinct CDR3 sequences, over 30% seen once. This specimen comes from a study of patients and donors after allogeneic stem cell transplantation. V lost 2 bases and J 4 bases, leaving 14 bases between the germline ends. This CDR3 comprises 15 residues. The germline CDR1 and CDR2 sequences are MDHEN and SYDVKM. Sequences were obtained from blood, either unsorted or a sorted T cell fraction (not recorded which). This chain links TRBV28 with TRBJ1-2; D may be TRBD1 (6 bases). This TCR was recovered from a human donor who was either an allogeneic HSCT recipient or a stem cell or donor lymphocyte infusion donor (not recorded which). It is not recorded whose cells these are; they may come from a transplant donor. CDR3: CASSLPRTAGYGYTF. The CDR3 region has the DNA TGTGCCAGCAGTTTACCCCGGACAGCGGGCTATGGCTACACCTTC.